This is a list of T cell receptor beta chains from one sample in a study of T cell clones after liver transplantation. Method: immunoSEQ multiplex PCR; TCRdb's copy keeps in-frame clones and lacks some. The profile covers under 150,000 clones, with approximately 90% appearing a single time and around 0.8% taken by the ten largest. The sequencing here drew on CD4+ T cells from blood, taken 12 months after liver transplant. The source of these receptors is a human patient who received a liver transplant. The graft donor may have contributed some T cells. Each CDR3 is given with its conserved first and last residue. Each record gives: J gene, V gene, clone size, D gene, CDR3 DNA, CDR3 protein. A D gene is named only where the DNA matches it firmly. For some rows the clone size is stated as once, few or many, or as a class when expanded; others skip it.

>TRBJ1-4|TRBV25-1|NA|NA
TGTGCCAGCCGAGGATACCTTAATGAAAAACTGTTTTTT
CASRGYLNEKLFF
>TRBJ2-1|TRBV5-1|NA|TRBD2
TGCGCCAGTGCGCCAATGGCAGGGGTTGCGAGCGGGAGTTTTGAGCAGTTCTTC
CASAPMAGVASGSFEQFF
>TRBJ1-3|TRBV7-9|NA|NA
TGTGCCAGCAGCTTATCCTCTGGAAACACCATATATTTT
CASSLSSGNTIYF
>TRBJ2-3|TRBV5-4|NA|NA
TGTGCCAGCAGCTTGGACGGGAGAGGTTGGTATTTT
CASSLDGRGWYF
>TRBJ2-2|TRBV5-6|NA|NA
TGTGCCAGCAGCTTTACACAGGGAAACACCGGGGAGCTGTTTTTT
CASSFTQGNTGELFF
>TRBJ2-3|TRBV9|NA|TRBD2
TGTGCCAGCAGTGCCTCGTGGACTAGCGGAGATACGCAGTATTTT
CASSASWTSGDTQYF
>TRBJ2-1|TRBV11-3|NA|NA
TGTGCCAGCAGCCCCCCCGCAAGCTCCTACAATGAGCAGTTCTTC
CASSPPASSYNEQFF
>TRBJ2-2|TRBV5-1|NA|TRBD2
TGCGCCAGCAGCAATAGCGGGAGCACCGGGGAGCTGTTTTTT
CASSNSGSTGELFF
>TRBJ1-5|TRBV10-3|NA|NA
TGTGCCATCAGTGAGTCCCGGGGCAATCAGCCCCAGCATTTT
CAISESRGNQPQHF
>TRBJ2-1|TRBV7-2|few|TRBD2
TGTGCCAGCAGCCGGACTAGCGGGAGGCATGAGCAGTTCTTC
CASSRTSGRHEQFF
>TRBJ1-2|TRBV6-5|NA|NA
TGTGCCAGCAGGCCCGGGACCTCTTATGGCTACACCTTC
CASRPGTSYGYTF